These 17 T cell receptor beta chains were sequenced from one sample in a study of T cells in Graves' hyperthyroidism and ophthalmopathy. There were TCR beta CDR3 regions amplified from RNA transcripts. When the TCR CDR3 underwent first-round RT-PCR, the HTBI primer set was used. TCRdb reprocessed the multiplex PCR reads via MiXCR and lists one record per CDR3 protein. This table has about 640,000 distinct CDR3 sequences, around 13% appearing once. The sequencing sample was made of blood. The receptors derive from a woman between 50 and 59 years old with Graves' ophthalmopathy.

This clonotype was counted a few times. This rearrangement joins TRBV5-1 to TRBJ2-2; unclear D gene. Looked up from germline, CDR1 is SGHRS and CDR2 is YFSETQ. V dropped 4 bases and J dropped 4 bases, with 17 bases sitting between them. The CDR3 totals 16 residues. The DNA of the CDR3 is TGCGCCAGCAGCCCCTTCGATATTGGAGTCACCGGGGAGCTGTTTTTT. It yields the protein CASSPFDIGVTGELFF.

This clonotype occurred many times. The chain uses TRBV29-1 and TRBJ2-3; the match to TRBD1 covers 9 bases. With 4 bases clipped from V and 2 bases from J, the junction kept 4 bases outside the gene matches. The CDR3 has 14 amino acids. Germline V gene data show CDR1 as SQVTM and CDR2 as ANQGSEA. This CDR3 is CSVAQGAYTDTQYF. In nucleotides, the CDR3 is TGCAGCGTTGCACAGGGGGCCTACACAGATACGCAGTATTTT.

Many counts were recorded for this clonotype. The chain combines TRBV18 with TRBJ2-6, with TRBD2 matching over 13 bases. This CDR3 contains 17 residues. V dropped 3 bases and J dropped 1; count of bases not matched to a gene: 0. Germline V gives CDR1 KGHSH, CDR2 LQKENI. The CDR3 reads CASSPTSGRSGANVLTF. CDR3 bases: TGTGCCAGCTCACCGACTAGCGGGAGGTCTGGGGCCAACGTCCTGACTTTC.

This clonotype was seen at least ten times. The chain couples TRBV7-2 to TRBJ2-3; TRBD2 is a possible D gene (5 bases). Trimming pared 4 bases from V and 5 bases from J, leaving 16 bases between. This CDR3 has 15 amino acids. Germline V CDR1 and CDR2: SGHTA, FQGNSA. Here the CDR3 DNA reads TGTGCCAGCAGCTCGCGCCGTACTAGGCAAGATACGCAGTATTTT. Translated: CASSSRRTRQDTQYF.

This sequence joins TRBV19 and TRBJ2-1, with 9 bases fitting TRBD2. V was pared by 4 bases and J by 11 bases, with 9 bases of the junction left unmatched. This CDR3 comprises 14 residues. CDR1 and CDR2 from the germline V gene are LNHDA and SQIVND (reference sequence). The CDR3 DNA reads as TGTGCCAGTAGTACCGGGACTAGCCACCCAAAGCAGTTCTTC. The encoded protein is CASSTGTSHPKQFF.

V and J are TRBV4-3 and TRBJ2-7, with unresolved D. Germline V gene data show CDR1 as LGHNA and CDR2 as YSLEER. Trimming took 1 base from V and 3 from J, leaving 13 bases between them. CDR3 size: 15 residues. The DNA of the CDR3 is TGCGCCAGCAGCCAAGGCCTGGGGTGGGACTACGAGCAGTACTTC. This translates into CASSQGLGWDYEQYF.

The rearrangement links TRBV20-1 to TRBJ2-7, with D possibly being TRBD2 (5 bases). There are 14 residues in the CDR3. The V and J ends lost 3 bases and 5 bases respectively, with 17 bases between them. CDR1 is DFQATT, CDR2 SNEGSKA, per germline (reference sequence). The CDR3 DNA follows: TGCAGTGCTAGGACGCTAGCACGGCGGAACGAGCAGTACTTC. Protein: CSARTLARRNEQYF.

This clonotype was seen many times. The chain links TRBV6-1 to TRBJ1-1; tentatively, D is TRBD1 (6 bases). CDR3 length: 12 residues. The ends were cut back, 6 bases at V and 7 bases at J, with 12 bases in the middle. From germline, CDR1 is MNHNS and CDR2 SASEGT. CDR3 DNA sequence: TGTGCCAGCAGAGACACAGGGCGTGAAGCTTTCTTT. This sequence encodes CASRDTGREAFF.

This clonotype was recorded many times. The J gene is TRBJ1-1, the V gene TRBV5-1; the D gene is possibly TRBD1 (6 bases). There are 15 residues in the CDR3. Trimming took off 1 base at V and 0 bases at J, with 10 bases between the two ends. The germline CDR1 and CDR2 sequences are SGHRS and YFSETQ. This chain's CDR3 is CASSLMGGLNTEAFF. CDR3 in DNA: TGCGCCAGCAGCTTGATGGGGGGGCTGAACACTGAAGCTTTCTTT.

This clonotype was counted ten times or more. The gene calls are TRBV18 and TRBJ2-7, with 8 bases that match TRBD2. The CDR3 extends over 15 amino acids. Trimming removed 2 bases from V and 2 bases from J; junction bases left unmatched: 5. The V gene's germline CDR1 is KGHSH and CDR2 LQKENI. The CDR3 loop is CASSPTSGSPYEQYF. DNA of the CDR3: TGTGCCAGCTCACCAACGAGCGGGAGCCCCTACGAGCAGTACTTC.

The chain is built from TRBV5-1 and TRBJ2-5; D remains ambiguous. Between the trimmed V and J ends, which lost 1 base and 0 bases, there was a span of 13 bases. Germline V gene sequence: CDR1 SGHRS, CDR2 YFSETQ. The CDR3 is 16 amino acids. The DNA of the CDR3 is TGCGCCAGCAGCTTGCCTGGGGTCACAGACCAAGAGACCCAGTACTTC. It specifies CASSLPGVTDQETQYF.

This clonotype was seen a few times. The V call is TRBV14, the J call TRBJ1-3, with 7 nucleotides matching TRBD1. After removal of 5 bases from V and 1 base from J, the junction contained 5 bases not matched to a gene. The CDR3 runs to 15 residues. In germline, CDR1 is SGHDN, CDR2 FVKESK. In nucleotides, the CDR3 is TGTGCCAGCAGCTGGGGACAGACTTCTGGAAACACCATATATTTT. It specifies CASSWGQTSGNTIYF.

This clonotype has more than one count but fewer than ten. J is TRBJ2-1 and V is TRBV5-8; D gene unclear. Germline values: CDR1 SGHTS, CDR2 YDEGEE. The CDR3 sequence is 12 residues long. Trimming left V 2 bases short and J 6 bases short, with 6 bases between. The CDR3 here is CASSLTFNEQFF. In DNA form, the CDR3 reads TGTGCCAGCAGCTTAACGTTCAATGAGCAGTTCTTC.

This clonotype showed up many times. The J gene is TRBJ1-5, the V gene TRBV2, with a weak D call TRBD1 (5 bases). V was cut by 5 bases and J by 1 base, with 18 bases left in between. The length of the CDR3 is 17 residues. CDR1 and CDR2 from the germline V gene are SNHLY and FYNNEI. CDR3 residues: CASSPLWGEGSNQPQHF. CDR3 sequence (DNA): TGTGCCAGCAGTCCCCTTTGGGGGGAGGGAAGCAATCAGCCCCAGCATTTT.

The J gene is TRBJ2-1, the V gene TRBV6-2 or TRBV6-3; TRBD2 agrees at 13 bases. CDR1 and CDR2 from the germline V gene are MNHEY and SVGEGT. J was trimmed by 9 bases and V by 6 bases; bases with no gene match: 5. The CDR3 runs to 14 residues. Written as DNA, the CDR3 is TGTGCCAGCAGACTAGCGGGAGGGCCCGGTGAGCAGTTCTTC. This gives the protein CASRLAGGPGEQFF.

The J gene is TRBJ1-5, the V gene TRBV6-2 or TRBV6-3; 12 bases line up with TRBD1. V gave up 8 bases and J gave up 5 bases; unmatched junction bases: 10. Germline loops: CDR1 MNHEY, CDR2 SVGEGT. The CDR3 totals 16 residues. Here the CDR3 reads CASEPGQGASYQPQHF. CDR3 nucleotides: TGTGCCAGCGAACCGGGACAGGGGGCTTCTTATCAGCCCCAGCATTTT.

In its sample, this clonotype was seen many times. The chain joins TRBV6-2 or TRBV6-3 to TRBJ2-7, with 11 bases lining up with TRBD2. V lost 2 bases, J lost 2 bases, and 14 bases stayed unmatched. Per the germline V gene, CDR1 is MNHEY and CDR2 is SVGEGT. The CDR3 sequence is 19 residues long. The CDR3 loop reads CASSYPLLAGVTNTYEQYF. Written as DNA, the CDR3 is TGTGCCAGCAGTTACCCGCTACTAGCGGGAGTTACCAACACCTACGAGCAGTACTTC.